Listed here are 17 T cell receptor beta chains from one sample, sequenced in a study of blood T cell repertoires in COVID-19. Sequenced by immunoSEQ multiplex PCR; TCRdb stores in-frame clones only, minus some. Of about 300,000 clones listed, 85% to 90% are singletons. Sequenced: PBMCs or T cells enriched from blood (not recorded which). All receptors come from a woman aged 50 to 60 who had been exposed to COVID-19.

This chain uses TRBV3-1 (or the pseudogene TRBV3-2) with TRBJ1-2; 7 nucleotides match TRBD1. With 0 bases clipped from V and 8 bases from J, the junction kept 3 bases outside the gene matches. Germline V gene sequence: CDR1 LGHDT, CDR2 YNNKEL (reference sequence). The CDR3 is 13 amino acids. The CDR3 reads CASSQEAGGGYTF. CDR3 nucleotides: TGTGCCAGCAGCCAAGAAGCAGGGGGGGGCTACACCTTC.

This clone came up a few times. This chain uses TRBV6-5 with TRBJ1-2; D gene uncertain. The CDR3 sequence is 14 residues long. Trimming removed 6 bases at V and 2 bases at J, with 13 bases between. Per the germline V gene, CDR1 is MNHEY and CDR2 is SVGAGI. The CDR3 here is CASRQPQENYGYTF. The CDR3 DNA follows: TGTGCCAGCAGGCAACCCCAAGAGAACTATGGCTACACCTTC.

CDR3 sequence: CASSIDRQGGISYHQPQHF. The CDR3 DNA reads TGTGCCAGTAGTATAGATCGCCAGGGAGGGATAAGTTACCATCAGCCCCAGCATTTT. J is TRBJ1-5 and V is TRBV19, with D perhaps matching TRBD1 (5 bases). The V end was cut by 0 bases, the J end by 5 bases, with 23 bases between. The CDR3 spans 19 residues. In germline, CDR1 is LNHDA, CDR2 SQIVND (reference sequence).

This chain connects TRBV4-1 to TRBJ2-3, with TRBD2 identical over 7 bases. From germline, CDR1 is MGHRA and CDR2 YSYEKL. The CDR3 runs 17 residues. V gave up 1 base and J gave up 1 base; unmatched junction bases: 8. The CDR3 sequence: CASSQVGRRGGTDTQYF. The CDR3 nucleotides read TGCGCCAGCAGCCAAGTGGGAAGACGGGGGGGCACAGATACGCAGTATTTT.

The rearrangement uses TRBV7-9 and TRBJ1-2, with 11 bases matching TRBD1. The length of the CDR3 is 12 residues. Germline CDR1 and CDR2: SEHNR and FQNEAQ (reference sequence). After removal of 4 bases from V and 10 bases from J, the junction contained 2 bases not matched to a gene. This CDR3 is CASSWDRGTYTF. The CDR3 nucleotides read TGTGCCAGCAGCTGGGACAGGGGGACCTACACCTTC.

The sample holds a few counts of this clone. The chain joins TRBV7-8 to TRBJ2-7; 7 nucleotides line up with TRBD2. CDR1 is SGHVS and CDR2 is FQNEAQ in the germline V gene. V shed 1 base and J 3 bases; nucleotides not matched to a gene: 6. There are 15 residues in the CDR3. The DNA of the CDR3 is TGTGCCAGCAGCTTAGAACGCGGGGGTAACTACGAGCAGTACTTC. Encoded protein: CASSLERGGNYEQYF.

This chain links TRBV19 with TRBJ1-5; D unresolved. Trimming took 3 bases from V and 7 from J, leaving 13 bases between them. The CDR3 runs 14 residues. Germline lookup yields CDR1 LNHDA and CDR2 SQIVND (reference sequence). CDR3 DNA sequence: TGTGCCAGTAGTATTGGGGAGGGTAGGCAGCCCCAGCATTTT. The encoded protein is CASSIGEGRQPQHF.

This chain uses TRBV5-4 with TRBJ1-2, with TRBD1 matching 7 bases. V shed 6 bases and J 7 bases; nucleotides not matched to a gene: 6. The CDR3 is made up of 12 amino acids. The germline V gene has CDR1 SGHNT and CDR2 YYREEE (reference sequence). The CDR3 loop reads CASTVDRRGYTF. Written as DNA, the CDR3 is TGTGCCAGCACCGTGGACAGGCGTGGCTACACCTTC.

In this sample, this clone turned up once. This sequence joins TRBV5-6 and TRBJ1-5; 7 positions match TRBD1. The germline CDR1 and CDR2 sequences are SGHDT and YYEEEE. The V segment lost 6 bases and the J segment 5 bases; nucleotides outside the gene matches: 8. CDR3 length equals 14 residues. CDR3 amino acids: CASTRTGEDQPQHF. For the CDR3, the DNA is TGTGCCAGCACTCGAACAGGGGAGGATCAGCCCCAGCATTTT.

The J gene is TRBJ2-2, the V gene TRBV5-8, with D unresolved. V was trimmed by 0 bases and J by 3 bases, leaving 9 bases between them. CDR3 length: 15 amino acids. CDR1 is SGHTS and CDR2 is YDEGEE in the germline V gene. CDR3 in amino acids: CASSLDRSHTGELFF. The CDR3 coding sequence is TGTGCCAGCAGCTTGGACAGAAGTCACACCGGGGAGCTGTTTTTT.

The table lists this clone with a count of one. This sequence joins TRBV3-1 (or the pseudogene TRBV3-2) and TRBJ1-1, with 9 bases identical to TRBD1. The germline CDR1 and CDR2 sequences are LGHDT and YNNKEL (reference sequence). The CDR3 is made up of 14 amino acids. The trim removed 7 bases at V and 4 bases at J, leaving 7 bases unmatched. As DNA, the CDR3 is TGTGCCAGCAACACGGACAGGGGAGGCACTGAAGCTTTCTTT. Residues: CASNTDRGGTEAFF.

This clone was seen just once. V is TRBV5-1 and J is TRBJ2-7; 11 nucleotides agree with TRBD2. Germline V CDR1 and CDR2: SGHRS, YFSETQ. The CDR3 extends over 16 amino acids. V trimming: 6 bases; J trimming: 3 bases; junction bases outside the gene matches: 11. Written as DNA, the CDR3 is TGCGCCAGCACCCTTACGCGGACTAGCGGGCTCTACGAGCAGTACTTC. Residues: CASTLTRTSGLYEQYF.

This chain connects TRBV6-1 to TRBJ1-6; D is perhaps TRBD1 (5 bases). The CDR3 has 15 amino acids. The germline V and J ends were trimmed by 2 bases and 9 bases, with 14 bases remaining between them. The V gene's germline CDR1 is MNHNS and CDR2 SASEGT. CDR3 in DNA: TGTGCCAGCAGTGAAACGGACACCTATCGTTCACCCCTCCACTTT. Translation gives CASSETDTYRSPLHF.

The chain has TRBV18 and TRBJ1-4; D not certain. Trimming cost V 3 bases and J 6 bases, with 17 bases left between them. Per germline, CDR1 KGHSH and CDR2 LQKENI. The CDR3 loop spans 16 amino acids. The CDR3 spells CASSPGQAGRDEKLFF. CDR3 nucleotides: TGTGCCAGCTCACCGGGTCAGGCCGGGAGGGATGAAAAACTGTTTTTT.

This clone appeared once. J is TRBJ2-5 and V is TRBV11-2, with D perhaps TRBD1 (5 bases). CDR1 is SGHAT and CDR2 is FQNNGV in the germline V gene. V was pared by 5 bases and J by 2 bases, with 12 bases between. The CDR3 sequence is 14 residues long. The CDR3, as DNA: TGTGCCAGCAGCCCCCGACAGACACAAGAGACCCAGTACTTC. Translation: CASSPRQTQETQYF.

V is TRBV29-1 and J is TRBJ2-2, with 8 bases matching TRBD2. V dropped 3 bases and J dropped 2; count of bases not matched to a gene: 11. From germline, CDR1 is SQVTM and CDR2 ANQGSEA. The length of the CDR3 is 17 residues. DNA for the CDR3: TGCAGCGTTGACCAGTCGGGAGGGGAAGAAAACACCGGGGAGCTGTTTTTT. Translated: CSVDQSGGEENTGELFF.

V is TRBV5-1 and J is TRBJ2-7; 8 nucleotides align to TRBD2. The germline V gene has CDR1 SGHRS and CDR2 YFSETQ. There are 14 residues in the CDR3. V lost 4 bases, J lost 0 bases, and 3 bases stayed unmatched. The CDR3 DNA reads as TGCGCCAGCAGCGAAACTAGCGGCTCCTACGAGCAGTACTTC. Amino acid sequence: CASSETSGSYEQYF.